Shown below are 16 T cell receptor beta chains from a single sample sequenced in a study of blood T cell repertoires in COVID-19. The assay was immunoSEQ multiplex PCR, and TCRdb's table has in-frame clones only and misses some. This table has about 430,000 clones, around 90% appearing once. The sequenced material came from peripheral blood. These receptors were collected from a man younger than 30 with COVID-19, enrolled during active disease.

This sequence joins TRBV27 and TRBJ2-3; D unresolved. The V and J ends lost 3 bases and 2 bases respectively, with 6 bases between them. The germline V gene encodes CDR1 MNHEY and CDR2 SMNVEV (reference sequence). The CDR3 totals 13 residues. The CDR3 spells CASSFGLTDTQYF. The CDR3 region has the DNA TGTGCCAGCAGTTTTGGGCTCACAGATACGCAGTATTTT.

V is TRBV19 and J is TRBJ2-7, with no clear D. Germline CDR1 and CDR2: LNHDA and SQIVND (reference sequence). V was shortened by 8 bases and J by 6 bases, with 14 bases between the two germline ends. This CDR3 comprises 12 residues. The CDR3 DNA follows: TGTGCCAGTGCTGCGCTTTACGGCGAGCAGTACTTC. This encodes CASAALYGEQYF. The whole variable domain, remainder taken from reference TRBV19 and TRBJ2-7, is DGGITQSPKYLFRKEGQNVTLSCEQNLNHDAMYWYRQDPGQGLRLIYYSQIVNDFQKGDIAEGYSVSREKKESFPLTVTSAQKNPTAFYLCASAALYGEQYFGPGTRLTVT.

This chain connects TRBV29-1 to TRBJ2-7, with TRBD1 identical over 7 bases. The germline V gene encodes CDR1 SQVTM and CDR2 ANQGSEA. Unmatched junction bases numbered 8, after V lost 4 bases and J lost 2 bases. CDR3 size: 14 residues. In DNA, the CDR3 is TGCAGCGTTGGCCCCCGACAGGGACCCTACGAGCAGTACTTC. It codes for CSVGPRQGPYEQYF.

The chain recombines TRBV14 with TRBJ2-1; 9 nucleotides agree with TRBD2. Unmatched junction bases numbered 4, after V lost 6 bases and J lost 1 base. This CDR3 spans 15 amino acids. The germline CDR1 and CDR2 sequences are SGHDN and FVKESK. This chain's CDR3 is CASSLAGWSYNEQFF. Written as DNA, the CDR3 is TGTGCCAGCAGTCTAGCGGGGTGGTCCTACAATGAGCAGTTCTTC.

The chain carries TRBV2 and TRBJ1-1; D remains unclear. Per germline, CDR1 SNHLY and CDR2 FYNNEI. The CDR3 spans 15 residues. Trimming pared 0 bases from V and 4 bases from J, leaving 12 bases between. CDR3 sequence: CASSEALPRVTEAFF. The CDR3 DNA is TGTGCCAGCAGTGAAGCGCTTCCGAGGGTCACTGAAGCTTTCTTT.

This chain joins TRBV27 and TRBJ2-5; 9 bases match TRBD1. J gave up 5 bases and V 5 bases, and 12 bases lay outside the gene matches. Germline-derived CDR1 and CDR2 are MNHEY and SMNVEV (reference sequence). The CDR3 runs to 16 residues. The CDR3 sequence: CASSPRRGQGWETQYF. The CDR3 nucleotides read TGTGCCAGCAGTCCGCGCAGGGGACAGGGCTGGGAGACCCAGTACTTC.

V usage is TRBV9 and J usage is TRBJ2-2, with 8 bases identical to TRBD1. The CDR3 length is 16 residues. V was clipped by 0 bases and J by 7 bases; unmatched bases: 8. The germline CDR1 and CDR2 sequences are SGDLS and YYNGEE. The CDR3 protein is CASSVDPGGGGGELFF. The CDR3 region has the DNA TGTGCCAGCAGCGTAGATCCAGGGGGCGGTGGCGGGGAGCTGTTTTTT.

The chain has TRBV6-5 and TRBJ1-1, with a possible D match to TRBD1 (5 bases). The V and J ends lost 7 bases and 0 bases respectively, with 12 bases between them. The CDR3 runs 14 residues. The germline CDR1 and CDR2 sequences are MNHEY and SVGAGI. CDR3 coding DNA: TGTGCCAGCACCACAGGCTTATTGAACACTGAAGCTTTCTTT. Residues: CASTTGLLNTEAFF.

The rearrangement joins TRBV15 to TRBJ2-7, with D possibly being TRBD2 (6 bases). V lost 1 base to trimming and J lost 2 bases, with 9 bases between them. The CDR3 is 14 amino acids. The germline gives CDR1 LNHNV, CDR2 YYDKDF (reference sequence). The CDR3 spells CATSRVGGTYEQYF. CDR3 nucleotide sequence: TGTGCCACCAGCAGAGTCGGGGGAACCTACGAGCAGTACTTC.

The V call is TRBV4-1, the J call TRBJ2-5; 10 bases are shared with TRBD2. The CDR3 is 18 amino acids. V trimming: 1 base; J trimming: 5 bases; junction bases outside the gene matches: 13. CDR1 is MGHRA and CDR2 is YSYEKL in the germline V gene. CDR3 sequence (DNA): TGCGCCAGCAGCCAAGGCGGCCTAGCGGGAGTTTGGCGGGAGACCCAGTACTTC. It codes for CASSQGGLAGVWRETQYF.

The V and J genes are TRBV2 and TRBJ2-2; no firm D call. V was cut by 0 bases and J by 4 bases, with 12 bases left in between. The germline V gene has CDR1 SNHLY and CDR2 FYNNEI. CDR3 size: 16 residues. The CDR3 DNA reads TGTGCCAGCAGTGAAGCCGCGGCGGAATTCACCGGGGAGCTGTTTTTT. Translating it yields CASSEAAAEFTGELFF.

The chain is built from TRBV7-2 and TRBJ2-1; D is possibly TRBD2 (6 bases). The CDR3 totals 14 residues. Germline-derived CDR1 and CDR2 are SGHTA and FQGNSA. V shed 3 bases and J shed 6 bases, with 12 bases lying between them. The CDR3 sequence: CASSLGGILNEQFF. DNA of the CDR3: TGTGCCAGCAGCTTGGGGGGTATACTCAATGAGCAGTTCTTC.

Only one count was recorded for this clone. This chain connects TRBV3-1 (or the pseudogene TRBV3-2) to TRBJ2-1, with 10 bases matching TRBD1. CDR3 length equals 14 residues. Germline V gene data show CDR1 as LGHDT and CDR2 as YNNKEL (reference sequence). The trim removed 2 bases at V and 8 bases at J, leaving 3 bases unmatched. This chain's CDR3 is CASSQYGTGDEQFF. The CDR3 coding sequence is TGTGCCAGCAGCCAATATGGGACAGGGGATGAGCAGTTCTTC.

V usage is TRBV19 and J usage is TRBJ2-1; 12 positions match TRBD2. The ends lost 8 bases at V and 0 bases at J; junction bases unmatched: 5. The CDR3 spans 16 residues. The germline gives CDR1 LNHDA, CDR2 SQIVND (reference sequence). CDR3 protein: CASYLAGGSSYNEQFF. The CDR3 DNA sequence: TGTGCCAGTTACCTAGCGGGAGGGAGCTCCTACAATGAGCAGTTCTTC.

The J gene is TRBJ2-3, the V gene TRBV19, with TRBD1 identical over 9 bases. CDR3 length: 15 amino acids. Trimming removed 6 bases from V and 3 bases from J; junction bases left unmatched: 7. Germline V gene sequence: CDR1 LNHDA, CDR2 SQIVND (reference sequence). CDR3 in amino acids: CASSKQGAGTDTQYF. CDR3 DNA: TGTGCCAGTAGCAAACAGGGGGCCGGTACAGATACGCAGTATTTT.

V is TRBV4-2 and J is TRBJ2-7; D call uncertain. The CDR3 has 11 amino acids. CDR1 and CDR2 from the germline V gene are LGHNA and YNFKEQ. With 1 base removed from V and 6 bases from J, the gap between germline ends came to 4 bases. In DNA form, the CDR3 reads TGTGCCAGCAGCCAAGCGGGCGAGCAGTACTTC. Translated: CASSQAGEQYF.